This TCR beta chain came from a study of CD8 T cells in Susac syndrome. The J segment lost 6 bases and the V segment lost 6 bases, leaving 14 bases of the junction unmatched. The germline V gene encodes CDR1 DFQATT and CDR2 SNEGSKA (reference sequence). The CDR3 contains 14 residues. Random hexamers primed reverse transcription of roughly 0.5 to 1 ug RNA. TCRdb called the immunoSEQ multiplex PCR reads again in MiXCR, with one record for every CDR3 protein. The sample has 200,000 to 300,000 distinct CDR3 sequences; about 96% are singletons. The V and J genes are TRBV20-1 and TRBJ2-7, with 7 bases matching TRBD1. What was sequenced was CD4+ T cells from PBMCs. This receptor was taken from a human donor with Susac syndrome. The CDR3, as DNA: TGCAGTGCACGCCCGACAGGGACCCGCATCGAGCAGTACTTC. The encoded protein is CSARPTGTRIEQYF.